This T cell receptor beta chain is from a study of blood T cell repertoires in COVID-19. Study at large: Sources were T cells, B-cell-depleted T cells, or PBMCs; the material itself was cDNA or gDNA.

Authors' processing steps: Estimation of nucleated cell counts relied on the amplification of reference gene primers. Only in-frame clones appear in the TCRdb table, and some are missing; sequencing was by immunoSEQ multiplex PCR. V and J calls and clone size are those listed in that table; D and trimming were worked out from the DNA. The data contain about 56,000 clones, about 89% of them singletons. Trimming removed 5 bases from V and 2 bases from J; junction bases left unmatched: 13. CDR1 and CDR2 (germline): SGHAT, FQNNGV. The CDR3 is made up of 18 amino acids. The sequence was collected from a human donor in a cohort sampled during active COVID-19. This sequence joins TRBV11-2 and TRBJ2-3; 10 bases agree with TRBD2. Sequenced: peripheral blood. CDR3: CASSIRRGTSAVTDTQYF. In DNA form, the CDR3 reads TGTGCCAGCAGCATACGACGGGGGACTAGCGCTGTCACAGATACGCAGTATTTT.